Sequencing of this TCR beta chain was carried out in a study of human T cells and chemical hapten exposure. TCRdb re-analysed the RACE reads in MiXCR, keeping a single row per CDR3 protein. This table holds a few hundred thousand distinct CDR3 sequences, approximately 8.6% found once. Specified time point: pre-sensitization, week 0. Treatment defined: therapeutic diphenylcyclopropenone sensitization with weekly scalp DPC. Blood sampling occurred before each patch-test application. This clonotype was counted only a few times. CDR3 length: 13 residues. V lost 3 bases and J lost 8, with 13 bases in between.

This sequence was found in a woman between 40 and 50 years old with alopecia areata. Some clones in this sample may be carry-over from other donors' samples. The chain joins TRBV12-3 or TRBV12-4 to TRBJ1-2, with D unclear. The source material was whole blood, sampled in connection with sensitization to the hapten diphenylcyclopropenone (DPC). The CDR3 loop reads CASSFWAQGGYTF. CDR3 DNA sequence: TGTGCCAGCAGTTTTTGGGCCCAAGGGGGCTACACCTTC.